The 5 T cell receptor beta chains below were found in one sample sequenced in a study of OX40 agonist ivuxolimab in advanced cancers. Assay used: immunoSEQ multiplex PCR; TCRdb lists only in-frame clones, some missing. The table records approximately 68,000 clones, approximately 92% of them present only once. Source: CD4+ or CD8+ T cells sorted from blood, taken in a trial of the OX40 agonist ivuxolimab. These receptors all stem from an adult with an advanced solid tumor such as melanoma, head and neck, liver or kidney cancer.

The rearrangement joins TRBV10-1 to TRBJ2-3; TRBD1 agrees at 8 bases. The V segment lost 0 bases and the J segment 4 bases; nucleotides outside the gene matches: 6. Germline lookup yields CDR1 WNHNN and CDR2 SYGVQD (reference sequence). The CDR3 totals 16 residues. The CDR3 nucleotides read TGCGCCAGCAGTGAGTCGAGGACAGGGTTTCCAGATACGCAGTATTTT. It specifies CASSESRTGFPDTQYF.

The V gene is TRBV18, the J gene TRBJ1-2; 7 bases are shared with TRBD1. Germline-derived CDR1 and CDR2 are KGHSH and LQKENI. This CDR3 has 13 amino acids. The trim removed 4 bases at V and 7 bases at J, leaving 6 bases unmatched. The CDR3 here is CASSLDRDSGYTF. The CDR3 coding sequence is TGTGCCAGCTCACTAGACAGGGATAGTGGCTACACCTTC.

This sequence joins TRBV5-1 and TRBJ1-6, with TRBD1 matching 7 bases. The ends lost 2 bases at V and 9 bases at J; junction bases unmatched: 8. The CDR3 extends over 15 amino acids. CDR1 and CDR2 (germline): SGHRS, YFSETQ. The CDR3 here is CASSLSRDSSSPLHF. CDR3 nucleotides: TGCGCCAGCAGCTTAAGCCGGGACAGTTCTTCACCCCTCCACTTT.

The chain uses TRBV28 and TRBJ1-1; D ambiguous. The CDR3 runs to 12 residues. Germline V lookup: CDR1 MDHEN, CDR2 SYDVKM. V lost 9 bases to trimming and J lost 1 base, with 9 bases between them. DNA for the CDR3: TGTGCCAGTCAAACACCGAACACTGAAGCTTTCTTT. It specifies CASQTPNTEAFF.

J is TRBJ2-1 and V is TRBV5-4; the match to TRBD2 covers 7 bases. J was trimmed by 6 bases and V by 4 bases; bases with no gene match: 7. CDR3 size: 14 residues. Germline V gives CDR1 SGHNT, CDR2 YYREEE (reference sequence). The CDR3: CASSPSGTTNEQFF. CDR3 bases: TGTGCCAGCAGCCCCTCCGGGACTACCAATGAGCAGTTCTTC.